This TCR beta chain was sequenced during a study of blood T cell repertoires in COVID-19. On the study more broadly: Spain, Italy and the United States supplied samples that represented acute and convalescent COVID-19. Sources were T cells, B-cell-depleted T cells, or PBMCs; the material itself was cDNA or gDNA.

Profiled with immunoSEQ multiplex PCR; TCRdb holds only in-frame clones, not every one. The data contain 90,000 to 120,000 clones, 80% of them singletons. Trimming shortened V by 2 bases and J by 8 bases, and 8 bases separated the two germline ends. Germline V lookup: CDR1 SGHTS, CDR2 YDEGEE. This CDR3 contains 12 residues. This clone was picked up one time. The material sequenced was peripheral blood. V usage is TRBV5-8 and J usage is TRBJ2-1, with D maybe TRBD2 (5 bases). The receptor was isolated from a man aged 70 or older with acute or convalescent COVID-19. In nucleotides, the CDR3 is TGTGCCAGCAGCTTTAGGAGGCATGAGCAGTTCTTC. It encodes CASSFRRHEQFF.